The sequence of this T cell receptor beta chain was determined in a study of lymphopenia after photon versus proton radiotherapy. Study results and limitations: Under photons, naive T cells and diversity fell while effector/memory populations rose. After the lymphocyte nadir, photon-treated repertoires showed oligoclonal expansion, especially of CD8+ Temra cells. Authors raise, but do not show, better survival with proton therapy.

Concerning this clone itself: Its target is unknown.

Repertoires were generated with immunoSEQ multiplex PCR, while TCRdb's copy carries only in-frame clones and drops some. The sample records 150,000 to 200,000 clones, less than 90% being singletons. V lost 6 bases and J 1 base, leaving 13 bases between the germline ends. Germline values: CDR1 ENHRY, CDR2 SYGVKD. This CDR3 spans 14 amino acids. This sequence was found in a man aged 45-65 years with gastric cancer. The starting material was peripheral blood, obtained from a patient treated with photon-based radiotherapy. The chain links TRBV10-3 to TRBJ2-7, with no clear D. DNA for the CDR3: TGTGCCATCAGCCGACTGCAAGAGTCCTACGAGCAGTACTTC. This codes for CAISRLQESYEQYF.